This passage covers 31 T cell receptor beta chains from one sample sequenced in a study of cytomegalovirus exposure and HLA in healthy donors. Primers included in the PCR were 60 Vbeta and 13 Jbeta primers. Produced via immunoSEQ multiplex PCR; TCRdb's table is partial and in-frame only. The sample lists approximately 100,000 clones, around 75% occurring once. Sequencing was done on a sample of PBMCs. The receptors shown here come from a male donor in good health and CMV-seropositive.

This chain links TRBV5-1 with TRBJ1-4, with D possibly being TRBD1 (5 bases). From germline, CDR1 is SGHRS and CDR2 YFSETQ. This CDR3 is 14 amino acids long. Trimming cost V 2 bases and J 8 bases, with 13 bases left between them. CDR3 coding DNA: TGCGCCAGCAGCTTTCAGGGATTAGAAGAAAAACTGTTTTTT. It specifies CASSFQGLEEKLFF. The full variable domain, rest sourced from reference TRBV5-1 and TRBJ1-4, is KAGVTQTPRYLIKTRGQQVTLSCSPISGHRSVSWYQQTPGQGLQFLFEYFSETQRNKGNFPGRFSGRQFSNSRSEMNVSTLELGDSALYLCASSFQGLEEKLFFGSGTQLSVL.

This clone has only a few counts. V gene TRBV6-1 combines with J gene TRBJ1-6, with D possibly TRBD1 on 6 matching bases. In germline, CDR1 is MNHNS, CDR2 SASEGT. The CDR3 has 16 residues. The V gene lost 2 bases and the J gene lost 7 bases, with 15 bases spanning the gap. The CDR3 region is CASSERAGQGNSPLHF. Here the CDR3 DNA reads TGTGCCAGCAGTGAACGGGCGGGTCAGGGGAATTCACCCCTCCACTTT.

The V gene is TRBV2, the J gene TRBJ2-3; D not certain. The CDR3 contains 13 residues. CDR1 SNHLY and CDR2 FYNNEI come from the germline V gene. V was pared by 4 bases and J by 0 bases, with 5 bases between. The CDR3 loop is CASSVDSTDTQYF. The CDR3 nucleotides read TGTGCCAGCAGTGTAGATAGCACAGATACGCAGTATTTT.

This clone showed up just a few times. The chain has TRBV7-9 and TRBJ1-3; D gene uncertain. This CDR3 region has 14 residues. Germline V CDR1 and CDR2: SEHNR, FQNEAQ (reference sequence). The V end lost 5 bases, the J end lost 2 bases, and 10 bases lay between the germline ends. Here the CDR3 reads CASSTTQTGNTIYF. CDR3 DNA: TGTGCCAGCAGCACCACGCAGACTGGAAACACCATATATTTT.

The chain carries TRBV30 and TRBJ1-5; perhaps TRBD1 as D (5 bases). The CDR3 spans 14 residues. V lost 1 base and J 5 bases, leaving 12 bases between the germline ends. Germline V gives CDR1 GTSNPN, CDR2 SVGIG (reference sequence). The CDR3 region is CAWSGSFRDQPQHF. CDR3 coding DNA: TGTGCCTGGAGTGGGAGTTTCAGGGATCAGCCCCAGCATTTT.

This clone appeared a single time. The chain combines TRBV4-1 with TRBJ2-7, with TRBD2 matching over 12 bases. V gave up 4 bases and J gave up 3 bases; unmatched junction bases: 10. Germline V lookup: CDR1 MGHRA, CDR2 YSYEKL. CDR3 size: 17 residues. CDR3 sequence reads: CASSLTPSGGGLYEQYF. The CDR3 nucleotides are TGCGCCAGCAGCCTCACCCCTAGCGGGGGGGGGCTCTACGAGCAGTACTTC.

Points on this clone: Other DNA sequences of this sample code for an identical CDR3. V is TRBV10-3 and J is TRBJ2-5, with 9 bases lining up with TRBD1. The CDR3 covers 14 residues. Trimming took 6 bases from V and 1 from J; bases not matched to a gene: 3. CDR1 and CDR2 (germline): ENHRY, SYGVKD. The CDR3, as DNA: TGTGCCATCAGCGCGACAGGGGGCCAAGAGACCCAGTACTTC. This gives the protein CAISATGGQETQYF.

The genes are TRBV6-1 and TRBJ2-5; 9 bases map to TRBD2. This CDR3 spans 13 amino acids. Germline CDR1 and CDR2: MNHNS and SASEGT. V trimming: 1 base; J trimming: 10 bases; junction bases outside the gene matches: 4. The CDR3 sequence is CASSEGLAGFQYF. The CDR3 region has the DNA TGTGCCAGCAGTGAAGGGCTAGCGGGGTTCCAGTACTTC.

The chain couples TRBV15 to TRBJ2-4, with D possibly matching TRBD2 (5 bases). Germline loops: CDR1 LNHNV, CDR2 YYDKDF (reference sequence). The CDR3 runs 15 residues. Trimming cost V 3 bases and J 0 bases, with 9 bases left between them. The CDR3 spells CATSRDFLAKNIQYF. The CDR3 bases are TGTGCCACCAGCAGGGACTTTCTAGCCAAAAACATTCAGTACTTC. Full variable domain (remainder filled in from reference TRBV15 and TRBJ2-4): DAMVIQNPRYQVTQFGKPVTLSCSQTLNHNVMYWYQQKSSQAPKLLFHYYDKDFNNEADTPDNFQSRRPNTSFCFLDIRSPGLGDTAMYLCATSRDFLAKNIQYFGAGTRLSVL.

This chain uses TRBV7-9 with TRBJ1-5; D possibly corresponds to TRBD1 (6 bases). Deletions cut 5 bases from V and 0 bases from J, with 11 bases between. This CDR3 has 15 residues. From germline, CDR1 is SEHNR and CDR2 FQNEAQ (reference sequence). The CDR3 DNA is TGTGCCAGCAGCGCCGGACAGCTTAGCAATCAGCCCCAGCATTTT. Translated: CASSAGQLSNQPQHF.

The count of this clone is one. The CDR3: CASSYEAQGNSYEQYF. CDR3 nucleotide sequence: TGTGCCAGCAGTTACGAGGCGCAGGGCAATTCCTACGAGCAGTACTTC. The chain is built from TRBV6-5 and TRBJ2-7; a possible D gene is TRBD1 (5 bases). The CDR3 contains 16 residues. Germline lookup yields CDR1 MNHEY and CDR2 SVGAGI. V was clipped by 2 bases and J by 1 base, with 15 bases between them.

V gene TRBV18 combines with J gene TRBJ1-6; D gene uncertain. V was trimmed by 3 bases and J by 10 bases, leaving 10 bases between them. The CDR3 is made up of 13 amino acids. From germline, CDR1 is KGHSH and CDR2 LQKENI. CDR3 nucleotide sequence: TGTGCCAGCTCACCTCTCGAGAGGTCACCCCTCCACTTT. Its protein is CASSPLERSPLHF.

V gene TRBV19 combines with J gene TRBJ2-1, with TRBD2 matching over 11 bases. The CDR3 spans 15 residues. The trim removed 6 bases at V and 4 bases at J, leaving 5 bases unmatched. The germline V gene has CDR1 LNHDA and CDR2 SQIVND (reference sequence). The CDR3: CASRETSGTYNEQFF. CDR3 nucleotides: TGTGCCAGTAGGGAGACTAGCGGGACATACAATGAGCAGTTCTTC.

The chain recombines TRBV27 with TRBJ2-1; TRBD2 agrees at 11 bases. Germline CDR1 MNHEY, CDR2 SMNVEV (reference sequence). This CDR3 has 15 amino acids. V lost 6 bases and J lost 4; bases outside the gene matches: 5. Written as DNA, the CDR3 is TGTGCCAGCAGCTTAGCGGGGGGGCGGTACAATGAGCAGTTCTTC. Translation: CASSLAGGRYNEQFF.

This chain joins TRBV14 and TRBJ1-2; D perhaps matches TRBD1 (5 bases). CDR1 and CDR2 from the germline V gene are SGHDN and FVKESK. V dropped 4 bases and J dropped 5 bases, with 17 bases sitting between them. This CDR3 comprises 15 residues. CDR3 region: CASSLGPGVLYGYTF. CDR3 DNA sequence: TGTGCCAGCAGCCTTGGCCCGGGGGTACTATATGGCTACACCTTC.

The CDR3 here is CASSSTIYEQYF. CDR3 DNA sequence: TGTGCCAGCTCATCTACTATCTACGAGCAGTACTTC. The chain recombines TRBV2 with TRBJ2-7; D unclear. The ends were cut back, 8 bases at V and 3 bases at J, with 11 bases in the middle. The CDR3 length is 12 residues. The V gene's germline CDR1 is SNHLY and CDR2 FYNNEI.

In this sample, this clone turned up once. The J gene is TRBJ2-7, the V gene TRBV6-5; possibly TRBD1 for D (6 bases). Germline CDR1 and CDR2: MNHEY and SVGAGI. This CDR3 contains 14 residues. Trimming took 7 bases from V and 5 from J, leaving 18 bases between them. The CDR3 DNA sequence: TGTGCCAGCACCCTAACCAGGGGCTTCAACGAGCAGTACTTC. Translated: CASTLTRGFNEQYF.

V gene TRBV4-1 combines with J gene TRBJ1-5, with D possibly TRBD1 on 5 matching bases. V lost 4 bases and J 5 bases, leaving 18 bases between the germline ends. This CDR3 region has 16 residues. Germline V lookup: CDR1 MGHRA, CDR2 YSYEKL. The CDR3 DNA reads TGCGCCAGCAGCCTCAAATGGGCAACAGGCGATCAGCCCCAGCATTTT. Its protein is CASSLKWATGDQPQHF.

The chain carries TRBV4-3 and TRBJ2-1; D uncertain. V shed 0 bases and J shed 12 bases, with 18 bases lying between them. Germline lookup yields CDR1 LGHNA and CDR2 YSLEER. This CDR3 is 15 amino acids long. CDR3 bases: TGCGCCAGCAGCCAAGATTACTCGACCGTGTCGGGGCAGTTCTTC. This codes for CASSQDYSTVSGQFF.

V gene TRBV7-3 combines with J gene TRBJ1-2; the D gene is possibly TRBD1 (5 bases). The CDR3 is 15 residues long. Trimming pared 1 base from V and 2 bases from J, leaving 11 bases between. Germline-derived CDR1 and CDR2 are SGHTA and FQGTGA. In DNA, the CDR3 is TGTGCCAGCAGCTTAAGTGGGGGGAGCAACTATGGCTACACCTTC. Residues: CASSLSGGSNYGYTF.

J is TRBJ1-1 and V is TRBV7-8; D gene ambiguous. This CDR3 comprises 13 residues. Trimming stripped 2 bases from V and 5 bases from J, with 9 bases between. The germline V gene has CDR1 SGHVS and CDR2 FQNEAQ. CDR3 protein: CASSLPSPTEAFF. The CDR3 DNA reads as TGTGCCAGCAGCTTACCTTCCCCGACTGAAGCTTTCTTT.

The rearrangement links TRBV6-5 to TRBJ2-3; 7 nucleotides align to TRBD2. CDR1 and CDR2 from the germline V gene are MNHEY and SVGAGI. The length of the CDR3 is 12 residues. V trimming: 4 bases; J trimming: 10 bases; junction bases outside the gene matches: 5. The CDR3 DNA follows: TGTGCCAGCAGTTCCGGGACTATGGCGCAGTATTTT. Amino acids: CASSSGTMAQYF.

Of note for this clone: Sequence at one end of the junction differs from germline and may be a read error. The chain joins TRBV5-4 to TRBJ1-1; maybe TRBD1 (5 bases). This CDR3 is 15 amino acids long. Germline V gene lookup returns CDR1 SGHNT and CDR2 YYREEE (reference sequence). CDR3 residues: CASSLAGGSNTEVFF. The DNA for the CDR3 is TGTGCCAGCAGCTTGGCCGGGGGGTCGAACACTGAAGTTTTCTTT. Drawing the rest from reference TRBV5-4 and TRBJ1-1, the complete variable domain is ETGVTQSPTHLIKTRGQQVTLRCSSQSGHNTVSWYQQALGQGPQFIFQYYREEENGRGNFPPRFSGLQFPNYSSELNVNALELDDSALYLCASSLAGGSNTEVFFGQGTRLTVV.

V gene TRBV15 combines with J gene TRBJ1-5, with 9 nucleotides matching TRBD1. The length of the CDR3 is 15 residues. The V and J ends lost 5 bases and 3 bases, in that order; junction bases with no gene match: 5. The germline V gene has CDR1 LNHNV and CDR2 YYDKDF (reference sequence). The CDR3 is CATSPDRGANQPQHF. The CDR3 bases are TGTGCCACCAGCCCAGACAGGGGGGCCAATCAGCCCCAGCATTTT.

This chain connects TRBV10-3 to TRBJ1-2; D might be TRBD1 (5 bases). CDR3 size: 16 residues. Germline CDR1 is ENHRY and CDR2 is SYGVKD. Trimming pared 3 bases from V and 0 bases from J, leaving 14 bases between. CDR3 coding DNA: TGTGCCATCAGTGACGGTCCCAGGGAAACTAACTATGGCTACACCTTC. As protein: CAISDGPRETNYGYTF.

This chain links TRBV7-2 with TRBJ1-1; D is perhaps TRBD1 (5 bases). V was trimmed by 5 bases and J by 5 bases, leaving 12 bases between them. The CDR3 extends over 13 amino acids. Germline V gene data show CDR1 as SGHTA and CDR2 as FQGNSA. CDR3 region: CASSVWEGTEAFF. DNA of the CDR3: TGTGCCAGCAGCGTTTGGGAGGGGACTGAAGCTTTCTTT.

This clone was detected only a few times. DNA of the CDR3: TGCGCCAGCAGTTCGCGACCGGGACAGGGGACAGACACCGGGGAGCTGTTTTTT. It translates to CASSSRPGQGTDTGELFF. The rearrangement uses TRBV5-1 and TRBJ2-2, with 10 bases identical to TRBD1. The V gene's germline CDR1 is SGHRS and CDR2 YFSETQ. V lost 5 bases and J lost 3; bases outside the gene matches: 13. The CDR3 has 18 residues.

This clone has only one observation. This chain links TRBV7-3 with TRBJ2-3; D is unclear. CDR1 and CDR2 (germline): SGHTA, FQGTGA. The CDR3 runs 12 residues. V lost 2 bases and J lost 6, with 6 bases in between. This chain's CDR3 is CASSLRSDTQYF. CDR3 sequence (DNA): TGTGCCAGCAGCTTACGGTCCGATACGCAGTATTTT.

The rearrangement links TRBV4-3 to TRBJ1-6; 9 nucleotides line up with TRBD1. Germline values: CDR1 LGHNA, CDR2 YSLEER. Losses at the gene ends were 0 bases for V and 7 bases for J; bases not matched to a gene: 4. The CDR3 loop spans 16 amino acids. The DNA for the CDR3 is TGCGCCAGCAGCCAAGATACGGGACAGGGCAATTCACCCCTCCACTTT. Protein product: CASSQDTGQGNSPLHF.

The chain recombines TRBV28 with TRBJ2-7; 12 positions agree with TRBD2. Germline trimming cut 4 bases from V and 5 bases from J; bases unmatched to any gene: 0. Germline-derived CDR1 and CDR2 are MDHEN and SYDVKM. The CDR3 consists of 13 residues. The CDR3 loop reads CASSSSGGDEQYF. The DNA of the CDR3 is TGTGCCAGCAGTTCTAGCGGGGGGGACGAGCAGTACTTC.

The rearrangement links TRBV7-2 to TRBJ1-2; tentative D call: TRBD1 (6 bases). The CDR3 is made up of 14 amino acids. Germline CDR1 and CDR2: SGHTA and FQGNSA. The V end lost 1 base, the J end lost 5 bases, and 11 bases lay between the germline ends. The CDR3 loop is CASSLEAGDYGYTF. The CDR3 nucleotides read TGTGCCAGCAGCTTAGAAGCAGGGGATTATGGCTACACCTTC.